This T cell receptor beta chain came from a study of blood T cell repertoires in COVID-19. Background on the study: Nucleic acid was either cDNA or gDNA, and it came from T cells, B-cell-depleted T cells, or PBMCs.

Methods used by the authors: Scientists estimated how many nucleated cells there were by amplifying reference gene primers. Profiled with immunoSEQ multiplex PCR; TCRdb holds only in-frame clones, not every one. V and J calls plus clone size are reproduced from that table; the DNA served to infer D and trimming. The data contain more than 45,000 clones, 90% of them singletons. Germline assignment: CDR1 SGHAT and CDR2 FQNNGV. The CDR3 contains 19 residues. V was shortened by 4 bases and J by 2 bases, with 24 bases between the two germline ends. Sequenced input: peripheral blood. The clonotype originates from a human donor in a cohort sampled during active COVID-19. The chain has TRBV11-2 and TRBJ1-3; D possibly corresponds to TRBD1 (5 bases). The DNA of the CDR3 is TGTGCCAGCAGCTCCCGTCGGATTTCGCGGGGCAAGACTGGAAACACCATATATTTT. It is translated as CASSSRRISRGKTGNTIYF. The full variable domain, completed using reference TRBV11-2 and TRBJ1-3, is EAGVAQSPRYKIIEKRQSVAFWCNPISGHATLYWYQQILGQGPKLLIQFQNNGVVDDSQLPKDRFSAERLKGVDSTLKIQPAKLEDSAVYLCASSSRRISRGKTGNTIYFGEGSWLTVV.